This entry lists 2 T cell receptor beta chains sequenced from one sample in a study of blood T cell repertoires in COVID-19. TCRdb's table, derived via immunoSEQ multiplex PCR, lists solely in-frame clones and lacks some. The sample records hundreds of thousands of clones, 89% being singletons. Input material: peripheral blood. The receptors originated from a woman under 40 with COVID-19, enrolled during active disease.

The chain combines TRBV7-2 with TRBJ1-2; TRBD1 agrees at 7 bases. Unmatched junction bases numbered 10, after V lost 7 bases and J lost 5 bases. The CDR3 sequence is 14 residues long. The germline V gene encodes CDR1 SGHTA and CDR2 FQGNSA. The CDR3 is CASTQGGRVYGYTF. CDR3 bases: TGTGCCAGCACCCAGGGGGGCAGGGTGTATGGCTACACCTTC. Full variable domain (remainder filled in from reference TRBV7-2 and TRBJ1-2): GAGVSQSPSNKVTEKGKDVELRCDPISGHTALYWYRQSLGQGLEFLIYFQGNSAPDKSGLPSDRFSAERTGGSVSTLTIQRTQQEDSAVYLCASTQGGRVYGYTFGSGTRLTVV.

The genes are TRBV6-5 and TRBJ1-4, with 8 bases matching TRBD1. V was pared by 4 bases and J by 8 bases, with 9 bases of the junction left unmatched. Germline-derived CDR1 and CDR2 are MNHEY and SVGAGI. The CDR3 is 15 residues long. CDR3 residues: CASSSNRGVHEKLFF. The CDR3 bases are TGTGCCAGCAGTTCCAACAGGGGGGTACACGAAAAACTGTTTTTT.